This T cell receptor (beta chain) came from a study of blood T cell repertoires in COVID-19. Germline assignment: CDR1 MNHNY and CDR2 SVGAGI (reference sequence). Deletions cut 6 bases from V and 0 bases from J, with 12 bases between. This CDR3 comprises 15 residues. Clones were sequenced by immunoSEQ multiplex PCR, and TCRdb holds only the in-frame ones, with some missing. The sample has 200,000 to 300,000 clones; about 85% are singletons. The clonotype comes from a man aged 60 to 69 who had recovered from COVID-19. This chain uses TRBV6-6 with TRBJ1-5, with D perhaps TRBD1 (5 bases). The specimen sequenced was peripheral blood. For the CDR3, the DNA is TGTGCCAGCAGCTGGGGGGTGACTAGCAATCAGCCCCAGCATTTT. This gives the protein CASSWGVTSNQPQHF.